The 22 T cell receptor beta chains in this list originate from one sample, sequenced in a study of blood T cell repertoires in COVID-19. The assay was immunoSEQ multiplex PCR, and TCRdb's table has in-frame clones only and misses some. Among 130,000 or so clones, roughly three quarters were seen once, and the ten largest hold 15% to 25%. What was sequenced was peripheral blood. The receptor set was obtained from an elderly man with acute or convalescent COVID-19.

Here the CDR3 reads CASSGLGGNTEAFF. CDR3 in DNA: TGTGCCAGCAGCGGACTCGGAGGGAACACTGAAGCTTTCTTT. V is TRBV2 and J is TRBJ1-1; D remains ambiguous. The germline V gene encodes CDR1 SNHLY and CDR2 FYNNEI. The CDR3 totals 14 residues. V lost 6 bases and J 1 base, leaving 12 bases between the germline ends. Using reference TRBV2 and TRBJ1-1 for the parts outside the CDR3, the full variable domain is EPEVTQTPSHQVTQMGQEVILRCVPISNHLYFYWYRQILGQKVEFLVSFYNNEISEKSEIFDDQFSVERPDGSNFTLKIRSTKLEDSAMYFCASSGLGGNTEAFFGQGTRLTVV.

This chain joins TRBV19 and TRBJ2-1; 8 nucleotides match TRBD2. The CDR3 is made up of 16 amino acids. V shed 0 bases and J 2 bases; nucleotides not matched to a gene: 3. Per the germline V gene, CDR1 is LNHDA and CDR2 is SQIVND (reference sequence). The CDR3 reads CASSIDSGGAYNEQFF. The DNA for the CDR3 is TGTGCCAGTAGTATAGATTCCGGGGGGGCCTACAATGAGCAGTTCTTC.

V and J are TRBV2 and TRBJ1-1; TRBD1 is a possible D gene (5 bases). V was trimmed by 0 bases and J by 1 base, leaving 15 bases between them. The germline gives CDR1 SNHLY, CDR2 FYNNEI. The CDR3 contains 17 residues. The CDR3 region has the DNA TGTGCCAGCAGTGAAGCGCTTCAATGGGGGGGGAACACTGAAGCTTTCTTT. Its translation: CASSEALQWGGNTEAFF.

The DNA of the CDR3 is TGTGCCAGCAGCCCTAGCGGGGGCAAAAACATTCAGTACTTC. As protein: CASSPSGGKNIQYF. The V call is TRBV6-2 or TRBV6-3, the J call TRBJ2-4; 10 bases fit TRBD2. This CDR3 comprises 14 residues. V was clipped by 6 bases and J by 3 bases; unmatched bases: 2. Germline V gene sequence: CDR1 MNHEY, CDR2 SVGEGT.

The rearrangement uses TRBV28 and TRBJ1-2; the match to TRBD1 covers 9 bases. Germline V gene sequence: CDR1 MDHEN, CDR2 SYDVKM. Trimming at V came to 6 bases and at J to 5 bases, leaving 10 bases not matched to a gene. The length of the CDR3 is 15 residues. CDR3 DNA sequence: TGTGCCAGCAGAGCGACAGGGGGATCTTTTTATGGCTACACCTTC. This codes for CASRATGGSFYGYTF.

This clone was counted only a few times. This CDR3 reads CASSLLARHTEAFF. CDR3 in DNA: TGTGCCAGCAGTTTATTAGCACGACACACTGAAGCTTTCTTT. The chain couples TRBV28 to TRBJ1-1, with D hard to call. The V end lost 1 base, the J end lost 3 bases, and 9 bases lay between the germline ends. CDR1 MDHEN and CDR2 SYDVKM come from the germline V gene. The CDR3 runs to 14 residues.

V and J are TRBV4-1 and TRBJ2-3; 9 nucleotides match TRBD1. Unmatched junction bases numbered 11, after V lost 1 base and J lost 0 bases. The germline gives CDR1 MGHRA, CDR2 YSYEKL. The length of the CDR3 is 19 residues. The CDR3 loop is CASSQGPGQGIGSTDTQYF. The CDR3 region has the DNA TGCGCCAGCAGCCAAGGGCCGGGACAGGGAATAGGTAGCACAGATACGCAGTATTTT.

V gene TRBV29-1 combines with J gene TRBJ1-3; a possible D gene is TRBD1 (6 bases). The CDR3 sequence is 14 residues long. Germline V gene data show CDR1 as SQVTM and CDR2 as ANQGSEA. Between the trimmed V and J ends, which lost 5 bases and 4 bases, there was a span of 15 bases. This CDR3 is CSVHLTGSGNTIYF. The CDR3 DNA follows: TGCAGCGTTCACCTCACAGGGAGCGGAAACACCATATATTTT.

The chain carries TRBV10-3 and TRBJ1-5; possibly TRBD1 for D (5 bases). V lost 0 bases and J lost 7, with 16 bases in between. CDR1 is ENHRY and CDR2 is SYGVKD in the germline V gene. The CDR3 runs to 16 residues. CDR3 sequence: CAISESFVGGDQPQHF. The CDR3 DNA is TGTGCCATCAGTGAGTCGTTCGTGGGGGGAGACCAGCCCCAGCATTTT.

The rearrangement uses TRBV7-9 and TRBJ2-2, with 7 bases matching TRBD2. In germline, CDR1 is SEHNR, CDR2 FQNEAQ (reference sequence). The V and J ends lost 2 bases and 4 bases, in that order; junction bases with no gene match: 7. The CDR3 is 16 amino acids. CDR3 bases: TGTGCCAGCAGCTTATTAGGCGGGGGAACCACCGGGGAGCTGTTTTTT. Encoded protein: CASSLLGGGTTGELFF.

This chain joins TRBV28 and TRBJ2-7, with D perhaps TRBD1 (7 bases). The germline V gene encodes CDR1 MDHEN and CDR2 SYDVKM. The germline V and J ends were trimmed by 4 bases and 0 bases, with 31 bases remaining between them. CDR3 length: 21 residues. The CDR3 DNA reads as TGTGCCAGCAGTTACGGATTTGATCTCTCAGGGGGGAAAACCAGCTCCTACGAGCAGTACTTC. Translating gives CASSYGFDLSGGKTSSYEQYF.

This chain links TRBV5-4 with TRBJ2-3; possible D gene TRBD1, 5 bases. CDR3 length: 15 amino acids. Germline V gene data show CDR1 as SGHNT and CDR2 as YYREEE (reference sequence). V was trimmed by 4 bases and J by 8 bases, leaving 20 bases between them. This CDR3 is CASSVSRQPQGTQYF. In DNA, the CDR3 is TGTGCCAGCAGCGTGAGTAGGCAGCCCCAGGGTACGCAGTATTTT.

The CDR3 is CASSQLFRGNTEAFF. For the CDR3, the DNA is TGTGCCAGCAGCCAACTCTTCAGGGGGAACACTGAAGCTTTCTTT. The chain recombines TRBV4-2 with TRBJ1-1, with D possibly being TRBD1 (6 bases). This CDR3 comprises 15 residues. The germline V gene has CDR1 LGHNA and CDR2 YNFKEQ. The V end was cut by 2 bases, the J end by 1 base, with 11 bases between.

This chain connects TRBV9 to TRBJ1-4, with D unresolved. CDR1 SGDLS and CDR2 YYNGEE come from the germline V gene. CDR3 length equals 15 residues. The germline V and J ends were trimmed by 4 bases and 7 bases, with 17 bases remaining between them. This CDR3 reads CASSPRSGTIEKLFF. CDR3 coding DNA: TGTGCCAGCAGCCCCCGGTCCGGTACCATTGAAAAACTGTTTTTT.

This chain connects TRBV18 to TRBJ2-2; 7 bases line up with TRBD1. This CDR3 is 18 amino acids long. V lost 0 bases and J lost 5; bases outside the gene matches: 12. Germline CDR1 reads KGHSH; CDR2 reads LQKENI. The DNA for the CDR3 is TGTGCCAGCTCACCACCGGGAAGGGGGCTATCAGGAACCGGGGAGCTGTTTTTT. Translating gives CASSPPGRGLSGTGELFF.

In its sample, this clone is medium-sized (0.01 to 0.1%). The rearrangement joins TRBV12-3 or TRBV12-4 to TRBJ1-1, with D possibly being TRBD1 (5 bases). V was shortened by 8 bases and J by 6 bases, with 13 bases between the two germline ends. The CDR3 covers 12 residues. The CDR3, as DNA: TGTGCCAGCCAAACTTGGGGGGCTGAAGCTTTCTTT. Translated: CASQTWGAEAFF.

J is TRBJ2-7 and V is TRBV7-2; D might be TRBD1 (6 bases). Between the trimmed V and J ends, which lost 6 bases and 5 bases, there was a span of 17 bases. The CDR3 totals 14 residues. Per the germline V gene, CDR1 is SGHTA and CDR2 is FQGNSA. The DNA of the CDR3 is TGTGCCAGCAGACCCACACGAACAGGGAACGAGCAGTACTTC. It encodes CASRPTRTGNEQYF.

This clone turned up a few times. Here the CDR3 reads CASSLAGTGTGELFF. CDR3 DNA: TGTGCCAGCAGCTTAGCAGGGACAGGGACCGGGGAGCTGTTTTTT. V gene TRBV7-2 combines with J gene TRBJ2-2, with 9 bases that match TRBD1. The CDR3 is 15 amino acids. The V segment lost 0 bases and the J segment 5 bases; nucleotides outside the gene matches: 1. Germline lookup yields CDR1 SGHTA and CDR2 FQGNSA.

This chain links TRBV5-6 with TRBJ1-2; 10 bases are shared with TRBD1. This CDR3 has 14 amino acids. CDR1 is SGHDT, CDR2 YYEEEE, per germline. Trimming took 3 bases from V and 1 from J; bases not matched to a gene: 0. The CDR3 DNA sequence: TGTGCCAGCAGCTGGACAGGGGGTAACTATGGCTACACCTTC. Residues: CASSWTGGNYGYTF.

The V gene is TRBV5-6, the J gene TRBJ2-7; D unresolved. V lost 0 bases to trimming and J lost 2 bases, with 12 bases between them. The CDR3 runs 15 residues. Germline assignment: CDR1 SGHDT and CDR2 YYEEEE. CDR3 nucleotide sequence: TGTGCCAGCAGCTTGGCTGGGCGCAAGACCTACGAGCAGTACTTC. This gives the protein CASSLAGRKTYEQYF.

This clone was recorded once. The CDR3 loop reads CASSMGEVYNEQFF. The CDR3 DNA sequence: TGTGCCAGTAGTATGGGGGAGGTCTACAATGAGCAGTTCTTC. This chain joins TRBV19 and TRBJ2-1, with D possibly being TRBD2 (6 bases). Trimming took 3 bases from V and 3 from J, leaving 9 bases between them. CDR1 is LNHDA and CDR2 is SQIVND in the germline V gene (reference sequence). The length of the CDR3 is 14 residues.

In its sample, this clone was seen many times. The chain recombines TRBV30 with TRBJ2-7; D is perhaps TRBD2 (5 bases). CDR3 length: 11 residues. Trimming cost V 2 bases and J 4 bases, with 6 bases left between them. The germline V gene encodes CDR1 GTSNPN and CDR2 SVGIG (reference sequence). The CDR3 nucleotides read TGTGCCTGGAGTCCGGGATACGAGCAGTACTTC. Its protein is CAWSPGYEQYF.